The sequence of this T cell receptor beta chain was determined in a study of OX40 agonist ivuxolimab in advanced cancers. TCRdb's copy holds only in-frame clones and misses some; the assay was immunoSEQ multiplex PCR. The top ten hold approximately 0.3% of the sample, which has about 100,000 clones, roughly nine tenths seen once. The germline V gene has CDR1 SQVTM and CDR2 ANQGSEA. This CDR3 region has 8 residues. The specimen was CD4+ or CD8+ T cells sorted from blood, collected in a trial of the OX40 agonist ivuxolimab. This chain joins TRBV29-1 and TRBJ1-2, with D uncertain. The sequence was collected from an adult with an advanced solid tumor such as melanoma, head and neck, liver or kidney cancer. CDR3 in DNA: TGCAGACTACTTGGCTACACCTTC. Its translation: CRLLGYTF.